These 17 T cell receptor beta chains were all obtained from the same sample, sequenced in a study of blood T cells in healthy people across ages. PCR was performed a second time for about 7 to 11 cycles using a sample-barcoded 5' primer and a J-beta primer mix. TCRdb re-called the 5' RACE reads with MiXCR, one entry per CDR3 protein. The sample contains some 1.6 million distinct CDR3 sequences, about 31% of which appear only once. The source material was blood. The receptors were sampled from a woman aged 30 to 39 in good health.

This clonotype has only a few counts. The rearrangement links TRBV13 to TRBJ1-2, with TRBD1 identical over 7 bases. This CDR3 region has 14 residues. Germline V gene sequence: CDR1 PRHDT, CDR2 FYEKMQ (reference sequence). V shed 2 bases and J 8 bases; nucleotides not matched to a gene: 8. DNA for the CDR3: TGTGCCAGCAGCTTATACAAAAACAGGGGCGGCTACACCTTC. Translating it yields CASSLYKNRGGYTF.

V is TRBV7-2 and J is TRBJ2-3; 7 bases align to TRBD2. V lost 6 bases to trimming and J lost 0 bases; unmatched junction nucleotides: 9. Germline V gene data show CDR1 as SGHTA and CDR2 as FQGNSA. This CDR3 spans 16 amino acids. CDR3 nucleotide sequence: TGTGCCAGCAGAGAGACTAGCACTTCTAGCACAGATACGCAGTATTTT. This encodes CASRETSTSSTDTQYF.

Ten or more counts support this clonotype. V gene TRBV4-1 combines with J gene TRBJ2-3; D unresolved. The CDR3 runs to 15 residues. Germline V lookup: CDR1 MGHRA, CDR2 YSYEKL. Trimming removed 2 bases from V and 6 bases from J, with 15 bases in between. The CDR3 DNA reads TGCGCCAGCAGCCAACGGGCTTGGGTTCAGGATACGCAGTATTTT. Translation: CASSQRAWVQDTQYF.

This chain links TRBV5-1 with TRBJ1-5, with D possibly matching TRBD1 (6 bases). Germline lookup yields CDR1 SGHRS and CDR2 YFSETQ. The V gene lost 4 bases and the J gene lost 5 bases, with 13 bases spanning the gap. The CDR3 has 14 residues. The CDR3 spells CASSAGGTDQPQHF. The CDR3 DNA reads TGCGCCAGCAGCGCCGGGGGCACCGATCAGCCCCAGCATTTT.

A few counts support this clonotype. The chain uses TRBV5-1 and TRBJ2-6; D tentatively reads TRBD1 or TRBD2 (5 bases each). CDR3 size: 15 residues. V was shortened by 5 bases and J by 2 bases, with 11 bases between the two germline ends. Germline lookup yields CDR1 SGHRS and CDR2 YFSETQ. The chain's CDR3 is CASRTMGAGANVLTF. CDR3 DNA sequence: TGCGCCAGCAGGACCATGGGGGCTGGGGCCAACGTCCTGACTTTC.

The chain carries TRBV10-2 and TRBJ2-3, with TRBD2 matching over 7 bases. This CDR3 has 14 amino acids. The V gene's germline CDR1 is WSHSY and CDR2 SAAADI. Trimming at V came to 4 bases and at J to 4 bases, leaving 5 bases not matched to a gene. The CDR3 nucleotides are TGCGCCAGCAGTGGACTAGCTGACGCAGATACGCAGTATTTT. Amino acids: CASSGLADADTQYF.

The chain joins TRBV30 to TRBJ1-1; D unresolved. This CDR3 has 13 amino acids. Germline CDR1 GTSNPN, CDR2 SVGIG (reference sequence). V lost 4 bases to trimming and J lost 0 bases, with 9 bases between them. Here the CDR3 reads CAWKQNLNTEAFF. The CDR3 nucleotides read TGTGCCTGGAAACAGAATTTGAACACTGAAGCTTTCTTT.

This chain uses TRBV5-1 with TRBJ1-1; D is possibly TRBD1 (5 bases). Germline V lookup: CDR1 SGHRS, CDR2 YFSETQ. V was shortened by 3 bases and J by 0 bases, with 15 bases between the two germline ends. This CDR3 spans 16 amino acids. CDR3 nucleotide sequence: TGCGCCAGCAGCTCAGATTTTGGGACCTTGAACACTGAAGCTTTCTTT. It yields the protein CASSSDFGTLNTEAFF.

The CDR3 loop reads CSASLYSTDTQYF. CDR3 nucleotides: TGCAGTGCTAGTCTATACAGCACAGATACGCAGTATTTT. This chain connects TRBV20-1 to TRBJ2-3; D call uncertain. CDR1 is DFQATT, CDR2 SNEGSKA, per germline (reference sequence). This CDR3 comprises 13 residues. Deletions cut 3 bases from V and 0 bases from J, with 7 bases between.

This clonotype was recorded a few times. This chain joins TRBV30 and TRBJ2-1; TRBD2 might be the D (6 bases). Germline assignment: CDR1 GTSNPN and CDR2 SVGIG (reference sequence). V lost 3 bases and J lost 5, with 17 bases in between. CDR3 length: 15 residues. The CDR3 protein is CAWSPSGTLNNEQFF. In DNA form, the CDR3 reads TGTGCCTGGAGCCCCTCAGGGACTTTGAACAATGAGCAGTTCTTC.

This clonotype was recorded once. The chain has TRBV7-9 and TRBJ1-1, with unresolved D. CDR3 length: 18 amino acids. The germline gives CDR1 SEHNR, CDR2 FQNEAQ (reference sequence). Between the trimmed V and J ends, which lost 5 bases and 4 bases, there was a span of 26 bases. CDR3 sequence reads: CASSTLYPIGQRGTEAFF. In DNA form, the CDR3 reads TGTGCCAGCAGCACCCTATACCCCATTGGGCAGCGGGGCACTGAAGCTTTCTTT. The variable domain in full, completed from reference TRBV7-9 and TRBJ1-1, reads DTGVSQNPRHKITKRGQNVTFRCDPISEHNRLYWYRQTLGQGPEFLTYFQNEAQLEKSRLLSDRFSAERPKGSFSTLEIQRTEQGDSAMYLCASSTLYPIGQRGTEAFFGQGTRLTVV.

The CDR3 bases are TGTGCCTGGAGTGTACGGTGGCAGATCACAGATACGCAGTATTTT. This encodes CAWSVRWQITDTQYF. The rearrangement joins TRBV30 to TRBJ2-3; no clear D gene. This CDR3 comprises 15 residues. Trimming removed 0 bases from V and 2 bases from J, with 12 bases in between. From germline, CDR1 is GTSNPN and CDR2 SVGIG (reference sequence).

The gene calls are TRBV28 and TRBJ2-7, with 7 bases identical to TRBD2. The J call may be faulty, since TRBJ2-5 better matches the DNA end. The CDR3 is made up of 15 amino acids. Germline V gene lookup returns CDR1 MDHEN and CDR2 SYDVKM. CDR3 nucleotide sequence: TGTTCGACCCAGCAGTGTCTAGCGGCGGAAGAGACCCAGTACTTC. Translated, it gives CSTQQCLAAEETQYF.

This rearrangement joins TRBV5-4 to TRBJ1-1, with D perhaps matching TRBD1 (5 bases). Germline loops: CDR1 SGHNT, CDR2 YYREEE (reference sequence). Trimming cost V 5 bases and J 11 bases, with 16 bases left between them. The CDR3 is made up of 12 amino acids. The CDR3 loop reads CASSFGPGGAFF. CDR3 DNA sequence: TGTGCCAGCAGTTTTGGACCCGGGGGGGCTTTCTTT. Together with reference TRBV5-4 and TRBJ1-1, the CDR3 gives the full variable domain: ETGVTQSPTHLIKTRGQQVTLRCSSQSGHNTVSWYQQALGQGPQFIFQYYREEENGRGNFPPRFSGLQFPNYSSELNVNALELDDSALYLCASSFGPGGAFFGQGTRLTVV.

This clonotype has just a few counts. A junction end diverges from the germline sequence, so it may reflect a read error. The chain is built from TRBV28 and TRBJ2-1; the D gene is possibly TRBD2 (5 bases). Germline CDR1 and CDR2: MDHEN and SYDVKM. This CDR3 region has 15 residues. Here the CDR3 reads CANSLDGLSYNEQFF. The CDR3 bases are TGTGCCAACAGTTTGGACGGACTCTCCTACAATGAGCAGTTCTTC.

This clonotype was seen a few times. The rearrangement joins TRBV29-1 to TRBJ1-2; 7 positions match TRBD1. Germline assignment: CDR1 SQVTM and CDR2 ANQGSEA. CDR3 length: 11 amino acids. V lost 5 bases to trimming and J lost 6 bases; unmatched junction nucleotides: 3. CDR3 in amino acids: CSVNRGDGYTF. The CDR3 DNA follows: TGCAGCGTTAACAGGGGTGATGGCTACACCTTC. Drawing the rest from reference TRBV29-1 and TRBJ1-2, the complete variable domain is SAVISQKPSRDICQRGTSLTIQCQVDSQVTMMFWYRQQPGQSLTLIATANQGSEATYESGFVIDKFPISRPNLTFSTLTVSNMSPEDSSIYLCSVNRGDGYTFGSGTRLTVV.

This clonotype was detected ten times or more. The chain links TRBV5-1 to TRBJ2-7; TRBD1 matches at 7 bases. Unmatched junction bases numbered 9, after V lost 5 bases and J lost 1 base. Per the germline V gene, CDR1 is SGHRS and CDR2 is YFSETQ. The CDR3 contains 15 residues. CDR3 in amino acids: CASSRDSPSSYEQYF. CDR3 bases: TGCGCCAGCAGTCGGGACAGCCCCTCGTCCTACGAGCAGTACTTC.